This TCR beta chain originates from a study of memory B cells and T cells in multiple sclerosis. Profiling relied on immunoSEQ multiplex PCR, and the TCRdb table lists in-frame clones only, not all of them. The repertoire holds 35,000 to 55,000 clones, almost 85% seen once, with about 1.1% in the top ten. With respect to this clone: What it binds is not known.

CFSE-dim autoproliferating and CFSE-high non-proliferating T cells from unstimulated culture were sequenced separately. Roughly 4.5x10^7 CFSE-labeled PBMCs were cultured less than eight days unstimulated, then replicate wells were pooled. PBMCs were labeled with 0.5 uM CFSE and cultured without exogenous stimuli. CDR3 length: 14 amino acids. Trimming left V 2 bases short and J 2 bases short, with 10 bases between. Per the germline V gene, CDR1 is MNHNY and CDR2 is SVGAGI (reference sequence). The V call is TRBV6-6, the J call TRBJ2-7, with D tentatively TRBD1 or TRBD2 (5 bases each). This clonotype originated in a human donor with multiple sclerosis. Sequencing was done on a sample of PBMCs from blood kept in culture. CDR3 residues: CASSYGTLAYEQYF. Here the CDR3 DNA reads TGTGCCAGCAGTTACGGGACCCTCGCCTACGAGCAGTACTTC.